Each of the 16 T cell receptor beta chains below was sequenced from the same sample in a study of blood T cell repertoires in COVID-19 (dated by TCRdb to the early 2020s). Libraries were made using the immunoSEQ multiplex PCR assay. This is the immuneACCESS table as TCRdb keeps it, with only in-frame sequences that have V and J called. A part of the clones is gone; compared with another copy, unresolved V genes explain less than half, and the rest is unexplained. Recorded for this sample are some 290,000 clones; around 91% of them occurred a single time. 0.8% to 1.3% of the sample goes to the ten largest clones. Sequences were obtained from peripheral blood. The receptors here all came from a woman between 35 and 50 years old with COVID-19, enrolled during active disease.

This clone has more than one count but fewer than ten. The rearrangement uses TRBV10-1 and TRBJ1-4; D is unclear. Germline V gene lookup returns CDR1 WNHNN and CDR2 SYGVQD (reference sequence). The germline V and J ends were trimmed by 3 bases and 0 bases, with 8 bases remaining between them. The CDR3 extends over 15 amino acids. The CDR3 DNA sequence: TGCGCCAGCAGTGACTCGATAGCAACTAATGAAAAACTGTTTTTT. As protein: CASSDSIATNEKLFF.

The chain links TRBV27 to TRBJ2-2, with TRBD1 matching over 9 bases. The CDR3 has 17 residues. The V gene end was trimmed by 4 bases and the J gene end by 5 bases; junction bases not matched to a gene: 11. Germline V gene lookup returns CDR1 MNHEY and CDR2 SMNVEV (reference sequence). The CDR3 spells CASSSPPGQGLTGELFF. The CDR3 bases are TGTGCCAGCAGTTCTCCTCCGGGACAGGGTTTGACCGGGGAGCTGTTTTTT.

The chain uses TRBV11-3 and TRBJ1-5; 10 bases fit TRBD1. The length of the CDR3 is 19 residues. Germline V gives CDR1 SGHNT, CDR2 YENEEA. V lost 5 bases to trimming and J lost 2 bases; unmatched junction nucleotides: 15. The CDR3 region is CASSRKDRGKRYRNQPQHF. DNA for the CDR3: TGTGCCAGCAGCCGCAAGGACAGGGGGAAGAGGTATCGCAATCAGCCCCAGCATTTT. Combining the CDR3 with reference TRBV11-3 and TRBJ1-5 gives the whole variable domain EAGVVQSPRYKIIEKKQPVAFWCNPISGHNTLYWYLQNLGQGPELLIRYENEEAVDDSQLPKDRFSAERLKGVDSTLKIQPAELGDSAVYLCASSRKDRGKRYRNQPQHFGDGTRLSIL.

The chain couples TRBV24-1 to TRBJ1-2, with TRBD1 matching 11 bases. The CDR3 extends over 16 amino acids. V lost 2 bases to trimming and J lost 6 bases; unmatched junction nucleotides: 7. Germline V gives CDR1 KGHDR, CDR2 SFDVKD. In nucleotides, the CDR3 is TGTGCCACCAGTGATTCCCGGACAGGGGGCGCGGATGGCTACACCTTC. Translating gives CATSDSRTGGADGYTF.

The V gene is TRBV6-5, the J gene TRBJ1-3; D ambiguous. Per germline, CDR1 MNHEY and CDR2 SVGAGI. Trimming removed 5 bases from V and 11 bases from J, with 19 bases in between. The CDR3 runs to 14 residues. Written as DNA, the CDR3 is TGTGCCAGCAGTATATACTCCCCAGGATTCCCCATATATTTT. Translation gives CASSIYSPGFPIYF.

The rearrangement uses TRBV5-1 and TRBJ1-4; maybe TRBD1 (5 bases). The germline V gene has CDR1 SGHRS and CDR2 YFSETQ. The CDR3 is 14 amino acids. The ends were cut back, 0 bases at V and 8 bases at J, with 11 bases in the middle. CDR3 amino acids: CASSLAGLREKLFF. In DNA, the CDR3 is TGCGCCAGCAGCTTGGCAGGGTTGAGGGAAAAACTGTTTTTT.

The chain has TRBV12-3 or TRBV12-4 and TRBJ1-4; D is ambiguous. The CDR3 has 13 residues. Trimming left V 6 bases short and J 2 bases short, with 7 bases between. CDR3 coding DNA: TGTGCCAGCAGCATCCAGACTAATGAAAAACTGTTTTTT. It is translated as CASSIQTNEKLFF.

The V call is TRBV9, the J call TRBJ2-6, with D unclear. The germline V and J ends were trimmed by 0 bases and 0 bases, with 10 bases remaining between them. This CDR3 is built from 17 residues. Per germline, CDR1 SGDLS and CDR2 YYNGEE. The CDR3 is CASSVEAVGSGANVLTF. Written as DNA, the CDR3 is TGTGCCAGCAGCGTAGAGGCGGTTGGCTCTGGGGCCAACGTCCTGACTTTC.

This clone has a handful of counts. The gene calls are TRBV5-4 and TRBJ2-7, with D maybe TRBD2 (6 bases). Looked up from germline, CDR1 is SGHNT and CDR2 is YYREEE (reference sequence). Trimming removed 4 bases at V and 3 bases at J, with 17 bases between. The CDR3 spans 15 residues. In nucleotides, the CDR3 is TGTGCCAGCAGCGGATGGAGGGACGCGAACTACGAGCAGTACTTC. This encodes CASSGWRDANYEQYF.

This chain uses TRBV19 with TRBJ2-2; 9 bases are a match to TRBD1. There are 19 residues in the CDR3. CDR1 and CDR2 from the germline V gene are LNHDA and SQIVND (reference sequence). After removal of 5 bases from V and 0 bases from J, the junction contained 13 bases not matched to a gene. CDR3 in DNA: TGTGCCAGTAGTCAAAGGGCCGGGACAGGGCTCACGAACACCGGGGAGCTGTTTTTT. Amino acids: CASSQRAGTGLTNTGELFF.

The rearrangement links TRBV2 to TRBJ2-5; D call uncertain. The V gene's germline CDR1 is SNHLY and CDR2 FYNNEI. Trimming took off 4 bases at V and 5 bases at J, with 8 bases between the two ends. The CDR3 consists of 12 residues. In nucleotides, the CDR3 is TGTGCCAGCAGTGCCAGTGTGGAGACCCAGTACTTC. It specifies CASSASVETQYF.

The rearrangement links TRBV5-6 to TRBJ2-2, with TRBD2 as a possible D gene (6 bases). With 4 bases removed from V and 4 bases from J, the gap between germline ends came to 14 bases. Germline V CDR1 and CDR2: SGHDT, YYEEEE. This CDR3 has 15 amino acids. The CDR3, as DNA: TGTGCCAGCAGCCCTGGGGGGTATTCCACCGGGGAGCTGTTTTTT. It translates to CASSPGGYSTGELFF.

This clone was seen once. The V and J genes are TRBV7-2 and TRBJ1-2, with D maybe TRBD1 (5 bases). This CDR3 is built from 13 residues. Germline V gives CDR1 SGHTA, CDR2 FQGNSA. V was cut by 5 bases and J by 13 bases, with 20 bases left in between. The CDR3 nucleotides are TGTGCCAGCAGCCTGGAGACAGACCAAAGCCGCACCTTC. This codes for CASSLETDQSRTF.

This chain uses TRBV11-2 with TRBJ1-2, with D tentatively TRBD1 (6 bases). Germline V gene data show CDR1 as SGHAT and CDR2 as FQNNGV. V lost 1 base and J lost 8, with 11 bases in between. The CDR3 covers 13 residues. The DNA for the CDR3 is TGTGCCAGCAGCTTAGTGGGGACACGAGGCTACACCTTC. It specifies CASSLVGTRGYTF.

This chain links TRBV30 with TRBJ2-7, with TRBD1 matching 10 bases. Germline CDR1 is GTSNPN and CDR2 is SVGIG (reference sequence). This CDR3 is built from 15 residues. After removal of 4 bases from V and 1 base from J, the junction contained 7 bases not matched to a gene. The CDR3 here is CAWIDWTGGSYEQYF. The CDR3 bases are TGTGCCTGGATCGATTGGACAGGGGGGTCCTACGAGCAGTACTTC.

The chain carries TRBV4-3 and TRBJ2-2; TRBD2 agrees at 7 bases. The CDR3 length is 17 residues. CDR1 LGHNA and CDR2 YSLEER come from the germline V gene. V trimming: 0 bases; J trimming: 1 base; junction bases outside the gene matches: 5. The CDR3 nucleotides are TGCGCCAGCAGCCAAGATTGGGGGGGAGTGAACACCGGGGAGCTGTTTTTT. Encoded protein: CASSQDWGGVNTGELFF.